This T cell receptor (beta chain) is drawn from a study of shared clonotypes between healthy human individuals (dated by TCRdb to 2018 to 2020). Describing the broader study: A couple of women and three men aged 18 to 49 years were included in the cohort. Each donor's leukapheresis produced roughly between about 0.9 and 9.5 billion PBMCs. To increase sequencing depth and limit assay-specific biases, TCR repertoire library preparation and sequencing were carried out by different laboratories using diverse techniques. For each donor, CD4 naive and CD4 memory were each run on three plates, CD8 naive on two plates, and CD8 memory on one plate. The study deeply sequenced blood TCR repertoires of several healthy adults to estimate repertoire size and the extent of clonotype sharing between individuals.

Study-wide findings and limitations: Pairwise subsampling led to the expectation that sequencing depth would affect the degree of clonotype sharing among donors. Sampling was restricted to blood, and TCR repertoires in tissue are likely to differ from TCR repertoires in blood. Higher generation probabilities were observed for clonotypes shared by all four sorted-subset donors than for non-shared clonotypes. Estimated clonotype richness was generally larger for naive than for memory subsets. Rarefaction of sorted-subset datasets indicated incomplete sequencing despite the large sequencing depth. Sharing across a handful of donors was observed for around 4.8% of naive CD4, about 4% of naive CD8, 2% to 2.5% of memory CD4, and about 0.39% of memory CD8 clonotypes. Because the study included only a small number of donors, the genetic and exposure-history diversity represented was limited.

TCR CDR3 regions were amplified from genomic DNA by multiplex PCR using the deep immunoSEQ assay. Extracted genomic DNA from each cell subset was distributed evenly across all wells of several immunoSEQ 96-well plates, and each plate was treated as a replicate. Each replicate PCR for sorted subsets received about 180 ng genomic DNA, equal to about 30,000 T cell genomes. The purified libraries were quantified using a Qubit 3.0 fluorometer, sized with a Bioanalyzer 2100, and then quantified again using the KAPA Library Quantification kit. Every immunoSEQ 96-well plate was sequenced on a separate single-read 150-cycle Illumina NextSeq 550 flow cell. Per the authors' processing: Because only junctional sequences without quality scores were contained in the immunoSEQ output, filtering matching that applied to full-length reads could not be performed. To assign V/J genes and CDR3, sequences were annotated using PyIR, a Python wrapper for IgBLAST v1.9, with IMGT germline references. Any read was removed if the V/J assignment was weak (E-value above 1e-6), the CDR3 was missing, or the read contained stop codons, out-of-frame junctions, or ambiguous translated residues. V3J clonotypes were defined as sequences sharing the same inferred V gene, J gene, and CDR3 amino acid sequence. Percentage overlap between repertoires was calculated by dividing the number of shared unique clonotypes by the size of the smaller repertoire. RTK rarefaction, the Chao1 estimator, and Recon v2.1 estimates of unobserved clonotypes were used to assess repertoire richness. Generation probabilities for all TCRbeta clonotypes obtained by the gDNA method from a handful of donors were computed using OLGA. This is the immuneACCESS table as TCRdb keeps it, with only in-frame sequences that have V and J called. A part of the clones is gone; compared with another copy, unresolved V genes explain less than half, and the rest is unexplained. Clone size and V and J calls were adopted from that table, with D and trimming inferred from the DNA. The sample includes about 2.2 million clones, with about 93% observed a single time. Together, the top ten hold approximately 1.6% of the sample.

The CDR3 holds 14 amino acids from the cysteine to the phenylalanine. The entry retains the CDR3 DNA only, 42 bases that are in frame from base 1. As encoded in the germline V gene, CDR1 is SQVTM while CDR2 is ANQGSEA. The V and J ends are trimmed by 4 bases and 4 bases, leaving 13 bases between them. For the CD8 naive samples, CD45RO-negative cells were positively selected for CCR7, yielding a CD45RA+CCR7+ population from which TemRA cells were excluded. Healthy HIV-negative adults with no recently reported acute infections or vaccinations were included as donors. Every donor was a Caucasian adult living in Nashville, Tennessee, USA. After blood collection by leukapheresis, PBMCs were isolated using Ficoll-Histopaque density gradient centrifugation and then cryopreserved in the vapor phase of liquid nitrogen. Analytical flow cytometry was used to check the purity and quantity of each magnetically sorted T cell population. From each sorted fraction, genomic DNA was isolated and quantified by UV absorbance on a Nanodrop 2000c.

On this clone itself: Its antigen remains unidentified. No clone much larger than this one lies a single base away; base qualities are absent.

The source is a man younger than 35 in good health. Some clones in this sample may be carry-over from other donors' samples. Sequencing was done on a sample of naive CD8+ T cells from PBMCs. What the cell subset or site label conveys for this sample: CD45RA+CCR7+. The sequence links TRBV29-1 to TRBJ2-2, with the D segment identity uncertain. The DNA sequence follows: TGCAGCGTTGCCGACGGAATCCTCACCGGGGAGCTGTTTTTT. It specifies CSVADGILTGELFF.